Listed below are T cell receptor beta chains from one sample, sequenced in a study of sequential checkpoint blockade in melanoma. The table came from immunoSEQ multiplex PCR; TCRdb's copy has only in-frame clones and leaves some out. The sample carries around 12,000 clones, around 73% recorded once. The starting material was CD8+ T cells sorted from blood (inferred from file names), obtained from a patient given nivolumab and ipilimumab in sequence. The source of these receptors is a human donor with melanoma. Each CDR3 is given with its conserved first and last residue. A D gene is named only where the DNA matches it firmly. Expanded clones are given a class, and other clones once, few, many or no size at all.

clone_size | j_call | d_call | v_call | cdr3_nt | cdr3_aa
few | TRBJ2-7 | NA | TRBV7-2 | TGTGCCAGCAGCTTAAGTCCGGGTGGTGAGCAGTACTTC | CASSLSPGGEQYF
NA | TRBJ2-2 | NA | TRBV29-1 | TGCAGCGTTGGGGGGCAGGGGGGTTTTACCGGGGAGCTGTTTTTT | CSVGGQGGFTGELFF
NA | TRBJ2-1 | TRBD2 | TRBV6-5 | TGTGCCAGCAGTTCGACTAGCGGGGGGTACAATGAGCAGTTCTTC | CASSSTSGGYNEQFF
NA | TRBJ2-7 | NA | TRBV29-1 | TGCAGCGGGACAGTCGACGGCGAGCAGTACTTC | CSGTVDGEQYF
NA | TRBJ2-3 | NA | TRBV7-9 | TGTGCCAGCAGCCAAAGGCGGTTATCTAGCACAGATACGCAGTATTTT | CASSQRRLSSTDTQYF
NA | TRBJ2-3 | NA | TRBV29-1 | TGCAGCGTTGGTGTTGCTAGACCTACAGATACGCAGTATTTT | CSVGVARPTDTQYF
NA | TRBJ2-7 | NA | TRBV4-2 | TGTGCCAGCAGCCCGGCCAGGGGGGAGTCAGGCTACGAGCAGTACTTC | CASSPARGESGYEQYF
medium-sized | TRBJ1-4 | NA | TRBV28 | TGTGCCAGCAGACCGATTACAGGGCACAATGAAAAACTGTTTTTT | CASRPITGHNEKLFF
few | TRBJ1-4 | NA | TRBV14 | TGTGCCAGCAGCCAAGTGGGGGCAGCAAATGAAAAACTGTTTTTT | CASSQVGAANEKLFF
NA | TRBJ2-7 | NA | TRBV5-6 | TGTGCCAGCAGCTTGGGGGGGGATTTCTACGAGCAGTACTTC | CASSLGGDFYEQYF
once | TRBJ2-1 | NA | TRBV21-1 | TGTGCCAGCAGCAAAACGGGACAGGGGGTTTATGAGCAGTTCTTC | CASSKTGQGVYEQFF
once | TRBJ2-1 | NA | TRBV4-1 | TGCGCCAGCAGCCAAGTCGTTGGACGGGAGAAGGGTGGTGAGCAGTTCTTC | CASSQVVGREKGGEQFF
NA | TRBJ2-1 | NA | TRBV19 | TGTGCCAGTAGTTTACTAGATACCCAAAATGAGCAGTTCTTC | CASSLLDTQNEQFF
NA | TRBJ2-7 | TRBD1 | TRBV6-1 | TGTGCCAGCAGTAACCGGGACAGGGCCCACGAGCAGCACTTC | CASSNRDRAHEQHF
NA | TRBJ2-3 | TRBD1 | TRBV5-1 | TGCGCCAGCAGCTCCTGGGGACAGGGTGCAGGAGATACGCAGTATTTT | CASSSWGQGAGDTQYF
once | TRBJ2-7 | NA | TRBV7-9 | TGTGCCAGCAGCTTACGAAGTAGCGAGGGCGGATTGGAGCAGTACTTC | CASSLRSSEGGLEQYF
NA | TRBJ1-1 | NA | TRBV11-3 | TGTGCCAGCAGCTTTCGGGGAAGGAACACTGAAGCTTTCTTT | CASSFRGRNTEAFF
NA | TRBJ1-2 | NA | TRBV28 | TGTGCCAGCAGTTTGGGGGGAATCGACTATGGCTACACCTTC | CASSLGGIDYGYTF
NA | TRBJ2-4 | TRBD1 | TRBV5-1 | TGCGCCAGCAGCCCGGGACAGTCAGCCAAAAACATTCAGTACTTC | CASSPGQSAKNIQYF
NA | TRBJ2-1 | TRBD2 | TRBV7-9 | TGTGCCAGCAGCTTAAAAGCGGGAGGGAAGAATGAGCAGTTCTTC | CASSLKAGGKNEQFF
once | TRBJ2-1 | TRBD2 | TRBV4-1 | TGCGCCAGCAGCTTTCAAGCGGGGGGCTCCTACAATGAGCAGTTCTTC | CASSFQAGGSYNEQFF
NA | TRBJ2-3 | TRBD1 | TRBV9 | TGTGCCAGCAGCGGACAGGGAAGCGGTTACACAGATACGCAGTATTTT | CASSGQGSGYTDTQYF
NA | TRBJ2-5 | TRBD1 | TRBV7-9 | TGTGCCAGCAGCCCGTACAGGGGTGGGGAAGAGACCCAGTACTTC | CASSPYRGGEETQYF
NA | TRBJ2-7 | TRBD2 | TRBV27 | TGTGCCAGCAGTACCAACCCCGGGACTAGCGCCTACGAGCAGTACTTC | CASSTNPGTSAYEQYF
NA | TRBJ2-7 | TRBD1 | TRBV7-7 | TGTGCTAGCAGCTTAGGGACAGGGCCCTACGAGCAGTACTTC | CASSLGTGPYEQYF
NA | TRBJ2-7 | TRBD1 | TRBV28 | TGTGCCAGCAGTCCTCGGGGGACAGGGATCGCCTACGAGCAGTACTTC | CASSPRGTGIAYEQYF
NA | TRBJ2-7 | TRBD1 | TRBV18 | TGTGCCAGCTCACCGAAAGATCACAGGGGGCGCGTAGGGCAGTACTTC | CASSPKDHRGRVGQYF
NA | TRBJ1-5 | TRBD1 | TRBV27 | TGTGCCAGCAGTTCCCTCAACAGGGGGCGAGATAGCAATCAGCCCCAGCATTTT | CASSSLNRGRDSNQPQHF
NA | TRBJ2-1 | TRBD2 | TRBV5-1 | TGCGCCAGCAGCTTGGGGGGCGGGAGTGTCTACAATGAGCAGTTCTTC | CASSLGGGSVYNEQFF
NA | TRBJ1-6 | NA | TRBV4-1 | TGCGCCAGCACCCAAACCAGCCGGGTCCCCCCCTCCCCCCTCCACTTT | CASTQTSRVPPSPLHF
NA | TRBJ2-7 | NA | TRBV20-1 | TGCAGTGCTCGCGCCTCCTACGAGCAGTACTTC | CSARASYEQYF
once | TRBJ2-3 | TRBD2 | TRBV4-3 | TGCGCCAGCAGCCAGGGAGGGTCAGCGGACACAGATACGCAGTATTTT | CASSQGGSADTDTQYF
NA | TRBJ2-1 | TRBD2 | TRBV7-9 | TGTGCCAGCAGCCCTCTTCGCGGGAGGGCTTACAATGAGCAGTTCTTC | CASSPLRGRAYNEQFF
NA | TRBJ2-1 | NA | TRBV9 | TGTGCCAGCAGCGTAGGTGAAGCTGCCTACAATGAGCAGTTCTTC | CASSVGEAAYNEQFF
NA | TRBJ2-7 | TRBD2 | TRBV7-9 | TGTGCCAGCAGCGCGGGACAGAGGACTAGCGACGAGCAGTACTTC | CASSAGQRTSDEQYF
once | TRBJ2-1 | TRBD1 | TRBV18 | TGTGCCAGCTCACCAGGTGGGACAGGCCCGACCAGCTCCTACAATGAGCAGTTCTTC | CASSPGGTGPTSSYNEQFF
NA | TRBJ1-1 | NA | TRBV6-5 | TGTGCCAGCAGTTACCGGAACACTGAAGCTTTCTTT | CASSYRNTEAFF
NA | TRBJ2-1 | TRBD2 | TRBV7-9 | TGTGCCAGCAGCGGGCCGGGACTAGCGATCTACAATGAGCAGTTCTTC | CASSGPGLAIYNEQFF
NA | TRBJ2-7 | TRBD2 | TRBV5-1 | TGCGCCAGCAGCTTGTATGGCTATAGCGGGAGGTACGACGAGCAGTACTTC | CASSLYGYSGRYDEQYF
NA | TRBJ2-7 | NA | TRBV5-6 | TGTGCCAGCAGCTTGGGGGGGGATTTTTACGAGCAGTACTTC | CASSLGGDFYEQYF
NA | TRBJ2-2 | TRBD2 | TRBV6-6 | TGTGCCAGCAGTAAAGGACTAGCGGGGAACACCGGGGAGCTGTTTTTT | CASSKGLAGNTGELFF
NA | TRBJ2-1 | NA | TRBV9 | TGTGCCAGCAGCGTAGGTGCGGGACCTTACAATGAGCAGTTCTTC | CASSVGAGPYNEQFF
NA | TRBJ1-1 | NA | TRBV30 | TGTGCCCACGGAGTCTCGAACACTGAAGCTTTCTTT | CAHGVSNTEAFF
NA | TRBJ1-2 | NA | TRBV9 | TGTGCCAGCAGCGTAGAGAGCGACAGGATCTATGGCTACACCTTC | CASSVESDRIYGYTF
NA | TRBJ2-2 | TRBD1 | TRBV11-3 | TGTGCCAGCAGCGATTATGACAGGGGGGACACCGGGGAGCTGTTTTTT | CASSDYDRGDTGELFF
few | TRBJ2-1 | NA | TRBV4-3 | TGCGCCAGCAGCCAAGATCCGGGACTCAACAATGAGCAGTTCTTC | CASSQDPGLNNEQFF
NA | TRBJ2-7 | TRBD1 | TRBV11-2 | TGTGCCAGCAGCTTAGGGACAGGTTCCTACGAGCAGTACTTC | CASSLGTGSYEQYF
NA | TRBJ2-1 | TRBD2 | TRBV9 | TGTGCCAGCAGCCGTCTAGCGGGCCTACGAAATGAGCAGTTCTTC | CASSRLAGLRNEQFF
once | TRBJ2-7 | NA | TRBV7-2 | TGTGCCAGCAGCATCTACAGGATCCCCTACGAGCAGTACTTC | CASSIYRIPYEQYF
NA | TRBJ1-1 | NA | TRBV7-8 | TGTGCCAGCAGCTTTACGAGGGTCACTGAAGCTTTCTTT | CASSFTRVTEAFF
NA | TRBJ2-7 | NA | TRBV27 | TGTGCCAGCAGTTTATTCATCGCGGGGTCCTCCTACGAGCAGTACTTC | CASSLFIAGSSYEQYF
few | TRBJ2-3 | NA | TRBV6-1 | TGTGCCAGCAGTGTAGGGCGGGACACAGATACGCAGTATTTT | CASSVGRDTDTQYF
NA | TRBJ2-5 | TRBD2 | TRBV19 | TGTGCCAGTAGTATAGCTAGCGGCGAGACCCAGTACTTC | CASSIASGETQYF
NA | TRBJ2-5 | TRBD2 | TRBV28 | TGTGCCAGCAGTTCCCTAGCGGGAGGGGCGCAAGAGACCCAGTACTTC | CASSSLAGGAQETQYF
NA | TRBJ1-2 | TRBD1 | TRBV4-2 | TGTGCCAGCAGCCAGCGACAGGGCTTGTTGAATGGCTACACCTTC | CASSQRQGLLNGYTF
NA | TRBJ2-7 | NA | TRBV7-3 | TGTGCCAGCAGCTTACCAGAGGGCTGGATCTACGAGCAGTACTTC | CASSLPEGWIYEQYF
NA | TRBJ2-1 | TRBD1 | TRBV13 | TGTGCCAGCAGCTTAGGGAGACAGGGGTCCTACAATGAGCAGTTCTTC | CASSLGRQGSYNEQFF
once | TRBJ2-7 | TRBD1 | TRBV28 | TGTGCCAGCAGCCCCGGGGACAGCATACCCTACGAGCAGTACTTC | CASSPGDSIPYEQYF